These 32 T cell receptor beta chains originate from one sample sequenced in a study of human T cells and chemical hapten exposure. TCRdb called the RACE reads again in MiXCR, with one record for every CDR3 protein. The sample records around 120,000 distinct CDR3 sequences, roughly 12% being singletons. Time point here: pre-sensitization, week 0. The sample's treatment: therapeutic diphenylcyclopropenone sensitization with weekly scalp DPC. Here the sequenced sample was whole blood, taken in connection with sensitization to the hapten diphenylcyclopropenone (DPC). These receptor sequences come from a woman between 18 and 29 years old with alopecia areata. Some clones in this sample may be carry-over from other donors' samples.

The chain recombines TRBV7-2 with TRBJ1-6; D is uncertain. Germline CDR1 and CDR2: SGHTA and FQGNSA. This CDR3 spans 15 amino acids. Trimming removed 7 bases from V and 8 bases from J, with 18 bases in between. The CDR3 sequence is CASTEAANKYSPLHF. CDR3 in DNA: TGTGCCAGCACCGAGGCGGCCAATAAATATTCACCCCTCCACTTT.

This clonotype has just a few counts. The chain employs TRBV3-1 and TRBJ2-7, with 10 bases matching TRBD1. The length of the CDR3 is 16 residues. The junction had 5 bases not matched to a gene; V was cut back by 3 bases and J by 0 bases. CDR1 is LGHDT, CDR2 YNNKEL, per germline (reference sequence). The CDR3 is CASSHGTGVNSYEQYF. The DNA for the CDR3 is TGTGCCAGCAGCCACGGGACAGGGGTGAACTCCTACGAGCAGTACTTC.

This clonotype was counted a few times. The V and J genes are TRBV29-1 and TRBJ1-2; D gene uncertain. The CDR3 is 12 amino acids. V was shortened by 6 bases and J by 4 bases, with 12 bases between the two germline ends. The V gene's germline CDR1 is SQVTM and CDR2 ANQGSEA. CDR3 in amino acids: CSVYSNTYGYTF. For the CDR3, the DNA is TGCAGCGTCTACTCTAACACCTATGGCTACACCTTC.

The chain employs TRBV28 and TRBJ2-1; 7 bases line up with TRBD1. Germline V gene sequence: CDR1 MDHEN, CDR2 SYDVKM. V lost 10 bases, J lost 3 bases, and 9 bases stayed unmatched. The CDR3 length is 14 residues. In nucleotides, the CDR3 is TGTGCCACCGCACGACAGGGAAACTACAATGAGCAGTTCTTC. As protein: CATARQGNYNEQFF.

The chain couples TRBV2 to TRBJ1-1, with a tentative D call TRBD1 (6 bases). V lost 6 bases, J lost 3 bases, and 26 bases lay in between. The V gene's germline CDR1 is SNHLY and CDR2 FYNNEI. The CDR3 is made up of 18 amino acids. This CDR3 is CASSATQGGGRLDTEAFF. The CDR3 DNA follows: TGTGCCAGCAGCGCCACACAGGGTGGGGGAAGATTGGACACTGAAGCTTTCTTT.

This clonotype has a handful of counts. This rearrangement joins TRBV6-5 to TRBJ1-2; unclear D gene. Trimming took 7 bases from V and 3 from J, leaving 12 bases between them. Germline V gives CDR1 MNHEY, CDR2 SVGAGI. The CDR3 covers 13 residues. CDR3 region: CASTSGPYYGYTF. The CDR3 DNA sequence: TGTGCCAGCACTTCTGGGCCTTACTATGGCTACACCTTC.

There are many counts of this clonotype. The rearrangement uses TRBV7-3 and TRBJ2-3; 14 nucleotides match TRBD2. The germline V gene has CDR1 SGHTA and CDR2 FQGTGA. The V gene end was trimmed by 5 bases and the J gene end by 1 base; junction bases not matched to a gene: 8. There are 18 residues in the CDR3. CDR3 region: CASSLGLAGGGRTDTQYF. In DNA, the CDR3 is TGTGCCAGCAGCCTTGGACTAGCGGGGGGAGGTCGCACAGATACGCAGTATTTT.

Only a few counts were recorded for this clonotype. The chain employs TRBV12-5 and TRBJ1-1; D gene unclear. CDR3 length equals 12 residues. Germline lookup yields CDR1 LGHNT and CDR2 FRNRAP. V dropped 3 bases and J dropped 6 bases, with 8 bases sitting between them. In DNA, the CDR3 is TGTGCTAGTGGTTTTTCGGCTTCTGAAGCTTTCTTT. It encodes CASGFSASEAFF.

This clonotype was recorded many times. J is TRBJ1-3 and V is TRBV7-2; D is ambiguous. Trimming shortened V by 1 base and J by 3 bases, and 13 bases separated the two germline ends. Germline values: CDR1 SGHTA, CDR2 FQGNSA. There are 16 residues in the CDR3. CDR3 sequence reads: CASSLGAGMSGNTIYF. The DNA for the CDR3 is TGTGCCAGCAGCTTAGGTGCGGGTATGAGTGGAAACACCATATATTTT.

The chain joins TRBV11-2 to TRBJ2-2; D may be TRBD1 (6 bases). The V and J ends lost 3 bases and 5 bases respectively, with 19 bases between them. The CDR3 spans 17 residues. The germline V gene encodes CDR1 SGHAT and CDR2 FQNNGV. The CDR3 reads CASSFQGLTYLTGELFF. In DNA, the CDR3 is TGTGCCAGCAGCTTCCAGGGGCTCACGTACCTGACCGGGGAGCTGTTTTTT. Together with reference TRBV11-2 and TRBJ2-2, the CDR3 gives the full variable domain: EAGVAQSPRYKIIEKRQSVAFWCNPISGHATLYWYQQILGQGPKLLIQFQNNGVVDDSQLPKDRFSAERLKGVDSTLKIQPAKLEDSAVYLCASSFQGLTYLTGELFFGEGSRLTVL.

The V call is TRBV9, the J call TRBJ2-1; D gene ambiguous. Deletions cut 2 bases from V and 4 bases from J, with 7 bases between. CDR1 is SGDLS and CDR2 is YYNGEE in the germline V gene. The CDR3 contains 13 residues. As DNA, the CDR3 is TGTGCCAGCAGCGTCCAACTTTACAATGAGCAGTTCTTC. Amino acid sequence: CASSVQLYNEQFF.

The gene calls are TRBV11-3 and TRBJ2-3; D unclear. From germline, CDR1 is SGHNT and CDR2 YENEEA. The V end lost 5 bases, the J end lost 0 bases, and 9 bases lay between the germline ends. The CDR3 runs 14 residues. CDR3: CASSPTASTDTQYF. CDR3 in DNA: TGTGCCAGCAGCCCGACGGCTAGCACAGATACGCAGTATTTT. Supplemented by reference TRBV11-3 and TRBJ2-3, the full variable domain reads EAGVVQSPRYKIIEKKQPVAFWCNPISGHNTLYWYLQNLGQGPELLIRYENEEAVDDSQLPKDRFSAERLKGVDSTLKIQPAELGDSAVYLCASSPTASTDTQYFGPGTRLTVL.

The chain joins TRBV9 to TRBJ2-5, with TRBD2 identical over 8 bases. The CDR3 is made up of 15 amino acids. V lost 0 bases to trimming and J lost 5 bases; unmatched junction nucleotides: 6. The germline CDR1 and CDR2 sequences are SGDLS and YYNGEE. The CDR3 is CASSVVGGGFETQYF. CDR3 sequence (DNA): TGTGCCAGCAGCGTAGTGGGCGGGGGGTTTGAGACCCAGTACTTC.

This clonotype was detected only a few times. The chain joins TRBV20-1 to TRBJ1-2, with a weak D call TRBD1 (5 bases). This CDR3 is built from 16 residues. The germline V gene has CDR1 DFQATT and CDR2 SNEGSKA (reference sequence). V gave up 5 bases and J gave up 8 bases, with 27 bases separating them. CDR3 bases: TGCAGTGCTCCTCCACCTGGGGCCTCTCTAGTCAGAGGCTACACCTTC. Its translation: CSAPPPGASLVRGYTF.

This clonotype was counted between two and nine times. This chain uses TRBV7-2 with TRBJ2-2; D is undetermined. Germline values: CDR1 SGHTA, CDR2 FQGNSA. This CDR3 has 15 residues. Trimming shortened V by 4 bases and J by 4 bases, and 13 bases separated the two germline ends. The CDR3 loop reads CASSSLTGGTGELFF. DNA of the CDR3: TGTGCCAGCAGCTCTCTTACCGGTGGCACCGGGGAGCTGTTTTTT.

This clonotype was counted ten times or more. This chain connects TRBV29-1 to TRBJ1-4; D might be TRBD1 (5 bases). Germline V gene data show CDR1 as SQVTM and CDR2 as ANQGSEA. The V and J ends lost 0 bases and 6 bases respectively, with 8 bases between them. The CDR3 has 13 amino acids. CDR3 sequence (DNA): TGCAGCGTTGAAGATCGGGGGGATGAAAAACTGTTTTTT. It encodes CSVEDRGDEKLFF.

This chain connects TRBV7-8 to TRBJ1-5; D possibly corresponds to TRBD1 (6 bases). V lost 5 bases and J lost 0, with 14 bases in between. The CDR3 runs to 16 residues. CDR1 and CDR2 from the germline V gene are SGHVS and FQNEAQ. The CDR3 loop is CASSPQQGYSNQPQHF. The DNA of the CDR3 is TGTGCCAGCAGCCCCCAACAGGGCTATAGCAATCAGCCCCAGCATTTT.

The chain uses TRBV12-3 or TRBV12-4 and TRBJ2-4, with 7 positions matching TRBD1. The CDR3 has 16 amino acids. J lost 2 bases, V lost 3 bases, and 7 bases had no gene match. The CDR3 protein is CASSFTGAGTKNIQYF. In nucleotides, the CDR3 is TGTGCCAGCAGTTTCACAGGGGCAGGGACCAAAAACATTCAGTACTTC.

This clonotype showed up just a few times. The chain couples TRBV20-1 to TRBJ2-3; D remains ambiguous. The CDR3 has 12 amino acids. V lost 5 bases and J lost 3, with 9 bases in between. The V gene's germline CDR1 is DFQATT and CDR2 SNEGSKA (reference sequence). The CDR3 nucleotides read TGCAGTGCTCCTCACGGAACAGATACGCAGTATTTT. Amino acids: CSAPHGTDTQYF.

The chain is built from TRBV21-1 and TRBJ1-1; the D call of TRBD1 is as the table states it, not checked on the DNA. TRBV21-1 is recorded as a pseudogene. The CDR3 covers 19 residues. CDR3 loop: CASSKMGSGTEGEDTEAFF. For the CDR3, the DNA is TGTGCCAGCAGCAAAATGGGATCCGGGACGGAGGGAGAAGACACTGAAGCTTTCTTT.

V is TRBV29-1 and J is TRBJ2-5; TRBD1 might be the D (7 bases). Germline V lookup: CDR1 SQVTM, CDR2 ANQGSEA. Trimming took off 2 bases at V and 0 bases at J, with 13 bases between the two ends. This CDR3 is built from 15 residues. CDR3 sequence reads: CSVEPGGRYQETQYF. The CDR3 nucleotides read TGCAGCGTTGAACCAGGGGGGAGGTACCAAGAGACCCAGTACTTC.

This chain links TRBV29-1 with TRBJ2-5; no clear D. V dropped 4 bases and J dropped 1 base, with 7 bases sitting between them. Germline V gene sequence: CDR1 SQVTM, CDR2 ANQGSEA. The CDR3 runs to 12 residues. CDR3 DNA sequence: TGCAGCGTTGTTCCTGGCCAAGAGACCCAGTACTTC. Amino acid sequence: CSVVPGQETQYF.

The rearrangement joins TRBV29-1 to TRBJ1-1; possibly TRBD1 for D (5 bases). Germline V gene sequence: CDR1 SQVTM, CDR2 ANQGSEA. V lost 6 bases and J 6 bases, leaving 17 bases between the germline ends. The CDR3 covers 13 residues. For the CDR3, the DNA is TGCAGCGTCACCCCCCCGCGGGGACCTGAAGCTTTCTTT. Translation gives CSVTPPRGPEAFF. The variable domain in full, with the rest retrieved from reference TRBV29-1 and TRBJ1-1, is SAVISQKPSRDICQRGTSLTIQCQVDSQVTMMFWYRQQPGQSLTLIATANQGSEATYESGFVIDKFPISRPNLTFSTLTVSNMSPEDSSIYLCSVTPPRGPEAFFGQGTRLTVV.

The chain links TRBV20-1 to TRBJ2-5, with 11 bases that match TRBD2. The V gene end was trimmed by 0 bases and the J gene end by 2 bases; junction bases not matched to a gene: 5. Per germline, CDR1 DFQATT and CDR2 SNEGSKA (reference sequence). The CDR3 loop spans 16 amino acids. CDR3 DNA sequence: TGCAGTGCTAGAGATAGGACTAGCGGGTTGCAAGAGACCCAGTACTTC. Translation: CSARDRTSGLQETQYF.

J is TRBJ1-1 and V is TRBV29-1; 7 bases align to TRBD1. CDR1 SQVTM and CDR2 ANQGSEA come from the germline V gene. There are 13 residues in the CDR3. V trimming: 7 bases; J trimming: 3 bases; junction bases outside the gene matches: 8. CDR3 region: CSESRDRDTEAFF. The CDR3 DNA sequence: TGCAGCGAATCAAGGGACAGAGACACTGAAGCTTTCTTT.

The V call is TRBV3-1, the J call TRBJ1-2; the match to TRBD1 covers 8 bases. V was clipped by 4 bases and J by 2 bases; unmatched bases: 9. Germline V CDR1 and CDR2: LGHDT, YNNKEL (reference sequence). The CDR3 length is 16 residues. CDR3 amino acids: CASSPTWTGTNYGYTF. The CDR3 nucleotides read TGTGCCAGCAGCCCTACTTGGACAGGGACAAACTATGGCTACACCTTC.

The rearrangement joins TRBV6-5 to TRBJ1-1; D perhaps matches TRBD1 (5 bases). V shed 0 bases and J shed 5 bases, with 13 bases lying between them. The CDR3 spans 15 residues. CDR1 is MNHEY and CDR2 is SVGAGI in the germline V gene. The CDR3 reads CASSYSGAMETEAFF. As DNA, the CDR3 is TGTGCCAGCAGTTACTCCGGGGCCATGGAGACTGAAGCTTTCTTT.

The rearrangement uses TRBV7-9 and TRBJ2-2; no definite D call. CDR1 and CDR2 (germline): SEHNR, FQNEAQ (reference sequence). The length of the CDR3 is 13 residues. Trimming took 5 bases from V and 5 from J, leaving 9 bases between them. CDR3 coding DNA: TGTGCCAGCAGCACAATCTGGACCGGGGAGCTGTTTTTT. This codes for CASSTIWTGELFF.

In its sample, this clonotype was seen many times. The V and J genes are TRBV7-9 and TRBJ1-2; 8 positions match TRBD1. Germline V gene sequence: CDR1 SEHNR, CDR2 FQNEAQ (reference sequence). V dropped 5 bases and J dropped 4; count of bases not matched to a gene: 15. The CDR3 contains 17 residues. The CDR3 DNA sequence: TGTGCCAGCAGCGCGTCGACAGGGGCTATGGACTCCTATGGCTACACCTTC. It codes for CASSASTGAMDSYGYTF.

This clonotype was found a few times. V gene TRBV6-6 combines with J gene TRBJ2-5, with 8 bases lining up with TRBD1. CDR1 is MNHNY and CDR2 is SVGAGI in the germline V gene (reference sequence). The CDR3 contains 12 residues. V lost 7 bases, J lost 5 bases, and 3 bases stayed unmatched. CDR3 sequence (DNA): TGTGCCAGCACAACAGGGGGGGAGACCCAGTACTTC. It specifies CASTTGGETQYF.

The chain joins TRBV24-1 to TRBJ2-7; D possibly corresponds to TRBD1 (5 bases). The CDR3 totals 14 residues. The V gene lost 1 base and the J gene lost 4 bases, with 10 bases spanning the gap. Germline V gene sequence: CDR1 KGHDR, CDR2 SFDVKD. The CDR3 loop is CATSDFRTPYEQYF. The CDR3 nucleotides are TGTGCCACCAGTGATTTCCGGACACCTTACGAGCAGTACTTC.

At least ten counts were recorded for this clonotype. The chain is built from TRBV18 and TRBJ1-1; D might be TRBD1 (6 bases). V lost 3 bases, J lost 1 base, and 24 bases lay in between. Germline V gene lookup returns CDR1 KGHSH and CDR2 LQKENI. The CDR3 consists of 19 residues. CDR3: CASSPIKTGNPSRNTEAFF. The DNA of the CDR3 is TGTGCCAGCTCACCTATTAAGACAGGAAACCCCTCGAGGAACACTGAAGCTTTCTTT.